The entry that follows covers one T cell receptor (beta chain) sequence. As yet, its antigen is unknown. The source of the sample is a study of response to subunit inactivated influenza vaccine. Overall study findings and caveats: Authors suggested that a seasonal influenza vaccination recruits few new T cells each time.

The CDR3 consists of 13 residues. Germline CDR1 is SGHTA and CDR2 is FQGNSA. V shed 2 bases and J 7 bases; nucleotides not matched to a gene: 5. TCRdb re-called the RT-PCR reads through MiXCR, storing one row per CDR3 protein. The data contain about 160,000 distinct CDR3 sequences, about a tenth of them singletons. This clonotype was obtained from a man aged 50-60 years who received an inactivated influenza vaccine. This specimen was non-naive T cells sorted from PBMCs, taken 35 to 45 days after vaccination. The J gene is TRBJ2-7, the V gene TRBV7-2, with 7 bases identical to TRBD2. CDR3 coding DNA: TGTGCCAGCAGCTTACTTCAGCGGGAAGAGCAGTACTTC. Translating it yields CASSLLQREEQYF.